Below, one TCR beta chain is given with its context. These data are taken from a study of control samples from healthy donors and cancer patients. Sequenced by immunoSEQ multiplex PCR; TCRdb stores in-frame clones only, minus some. This sample has about 150,000 clones; 89% occur once, and the top ten carry around 4.9%. The V end lost 4 bases, the J end lost 4 bases, and 11 bases lay between the germline ends. The germline V gene has CDR1 MNHEY and CDR2 SVGEGT. The CDR3 extends over 13 amino acids. The chain links TRBV6-2 or TRBV6-3 to TRBJ2-7, with D unresolved. This clonotype was obtained from a man aged 30 to 45 in good health. The specimen was blood. CDR3: CASSSLRNYEQYF. CDR3 DNA: TGTGCCAGCAGTTCCCTCCGGAATTACGAGCAGTACTTC.